This T cell receptor beta chain was documented in a study of OX40 agonist ivuxolimab in advanced cancers. As for the study more broadly: The costimulatory receptor OX40 (CD134) was targeted by ivuxolimab, a fully human IgG2 agonistic monoclonal antibody. Intravenous ivuxolimab was administered to patients every 2 weeks at six dose levels: 0.01, 0.1, 0.3, 1.5, 3 and 10 mg/kg. Of the roughly 53 patients in dose escalation, about 20 had hepatocellular carcinoma, roughly 15 had melanoma, 9 had renal cell carcinoma and 9 had head and neck cancer. A male proportion of roughly 80% and a mean age of about 60 years, ranging from 23 to 79, were recorded for the dose-escalation cohort. Patients were allowed to have had prior anti-PD-1, anti-PD-L1 or anti-CTLA-4 therapy, and around 41% of the dose-escalation patients had previously received checkpoint inhibitors. Partial responses were achieved by three dose-escalation patients, of whom one had hepatocellular carcinoma and two had cutaneous melanoma. Peripheral TCRbeta sequencing was intended to test whether TCR sequence diversity was altered and clonal T-cell expansion was caused by ivuxolimab. The paper describes the monotherapy dose-escalation part (N ≈ 52 patients) of the phase I trial of ivuxolimab.

What the research found in general, with its limitations: Low levels of normalized T-cell clonal expansion were also seen in some patients who did not respond. In the 0.1-3.0 mg/kg groups, partial responders were among the patients with the lowest normalized peripheral clonal expansion, particularly in CD8+ T cells. The antigen specificity of the clonally expanded peripheral T cells was not determined. After ivuxolimab, CD8+ T cells had more expanded clones than CD4+ T cells on average. At doses of 0.1 to 3.0 mg/kg, clonal expansion of both CD4+ and CD8+ T cells in blood was seen between baseline and week 6.

In the case of this clone: The antigen it binds to is not known. The sample holds no much larger clone one base away, and base qualities are not on file.

For sequencing of the TCRbeta CDR3 region, genomic DNA was extracted from the sorted cells. The immunoSEQ Assay was used to sequence the TCRbeta CDR3 regions. This is the immuneACCESS table as TCRdb keeps it, with only in-frame sequences that have V and J called. A part of the clones is gone; compared with another copy, unresolved V genes explain less than half, and the rest is unexplained. Recorded for this sample are around 68,000 clones; roughly 90% of them occurred a single time. About 1% of the sample goes to the ten largest clones. Patients with autoimmune disease history or receiving systemic immunosuppression were excluded from the trial. Peripheral blood for TCR sequencing was drawn from every dose cohort at baseline, at cycle 4 day 1 and at cycle 7 day 1. Samples came from an open-label, multicenter, first-in-human phase I dose-escalation trial of ivuxolimab. The trial enrolled adults with locally advanced or metastatic head and neck squamous cell, hepatocellular, melanoma or renal cell carcinoma. Before TCR sequencing, CD4+ T cells and CD8+ T cells were sorted from peripheral blood as separate populations.

The sequence was obtained from an adult with an advanced solid tumor such as melanoma, head and neck, liver or kidney cancer. This sample comprised CD4+ or CD8+ T cells sorted from blood, obtained in a trial of the OX40 agonist ivuxolimab.

CDR3 loop: CASSFGPGYGYTF. The nucleotide sequence reads as follows: TGTGCCAGCAGTTTTGGACCAGGCTATGGCTACACCTTC. The chain uses TRBV27 and TRBJ1-2, with the D gene not clear enough to name. CDR3 length: 13 amino acids, cysteine to phenylalanine. Here the CDR3 DNA is all that survives: 39 bases in frame from base 1. The V end loses 3 bases and the J end loses 4 bases, and a stretch of 9 bases separates them. CDR1 is given as MNHEY and CDR2 as SMNVEV, both from the germline V gene (reference sequence).